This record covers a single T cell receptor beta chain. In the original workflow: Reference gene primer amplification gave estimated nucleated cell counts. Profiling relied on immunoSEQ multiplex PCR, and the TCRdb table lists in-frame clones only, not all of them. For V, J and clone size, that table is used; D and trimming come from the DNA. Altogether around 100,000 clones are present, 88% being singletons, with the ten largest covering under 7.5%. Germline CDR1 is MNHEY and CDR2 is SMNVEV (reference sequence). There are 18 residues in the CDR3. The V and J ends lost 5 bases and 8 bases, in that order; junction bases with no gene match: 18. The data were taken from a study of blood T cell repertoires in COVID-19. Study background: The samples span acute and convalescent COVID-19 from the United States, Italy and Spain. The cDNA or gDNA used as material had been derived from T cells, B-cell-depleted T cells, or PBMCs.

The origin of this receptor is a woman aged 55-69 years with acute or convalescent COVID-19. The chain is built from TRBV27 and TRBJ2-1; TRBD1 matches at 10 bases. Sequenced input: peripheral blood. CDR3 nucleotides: TGTGCCAGCAGTCTGGGACAGGGGAGGTTGGGGGGAGGGGATGAGCAGTTCTTC. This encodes CASSLGQGRLGGGDEQFF.